This is a list of T cell receptor beta chains from one sample in a study of blood T cell repertoires in COVID-19. Method: immunoSEQ multiplex PCR; TCRdb's copy keeps in-frame clones and lacks some. The sample consists of some 250,000 clones, around 87% of them appearing once. The sample comprised peripheral blood. These receptors all stem from a woman in her twenties or thirties who had recovered from COVID-19. CDR3s include the opening cysteine and the closing phenylalanine or tryptophan. D genes are given only for firm matches. The size of a clone is reported for some rows only, either as once, few or many, or as a class for expanded clones.

D gene	clone size	V gene	J gene	CDR3 DNA	CDR3 protein
.	.	TRBV2	TRBJ2-3	TGTGCCAGCAGTGACAGGACTAGCACAGATACGCAGTATTTT	CASSDRTSTDTQYF
.	.	TRBV9	TRBJ1-4	TGTGCCAGCAGCCTGTCTGCAACTAATGAAAAACTGTTTTTT	CASSLSATNEKLFF
.	once	TRBV6-6	TRBJ1-1	TGTGCCAGCAGTTCAACGTGGCTTTTGAACACTGAAGCTTTCTTT	CASSSTWLLNTEAFF
.	.	TRBV19	TRBJ2-7	TGTGCCACCGGGACTCTGGTAGGGTACGAGCAGTACTTC	CATGTLVGYEQYF
.	few	TRBV21-1	TRBJ1-1	TGTGCCAGCAGCAAAGACAGTATGAACACTGAAGCTTTCTTT	CASSKDSMNTEAFF
.	.	TRBV18	TRBJ2-2	TGTGCCAGCTCACCACGAAGACTTAGGGGCCTCAACACCGGGGAGCTGTTTTTT	CASSPRRLRGLNTGELFF
TRBD2	.	TRBV5-1	TRBJ2-3	TGCGCCAGCAGCTTAAGGGGACTACCGGGCACAGATACGCAGTATTTT	CASSLRGLPGTDTQYF
.	.	TRBV9	TRBJ1-4	TGTGCCAGCAGCCGGGGTGCCTCCGCAAAACTGTTTTTT	CASSRGASAKLFF
TRBD2	.	TRBV13	TRBJ2-3	TGTGCCAGCAGTAAGCGGGGGGGCCTTGATACGCAGTATTTT	CASSKRGGLDTQYF
.	.	TRBV6-5	TRBJ2-2	TGTGCCAGCAGTTGGGGCTATGGGGACACCGGGGAGCTGTTTTTT	CASSWGYGDTGELFF
TRBD2	.	TRBV5-1	TRBJ2-5	TGCGCCAGCAGCTTGGGAGTAGCGGGGGGGATGGAGACCCAGTACTTC	CASSLGVAGGMETQYF
.	.	TRBV7-2	TRBJ2-7	TGTGCCAGCAGCGCCAGGGATAGGAGCTCCTACGAGCAGTACTTC	CASSARDRSSYEQYF
.	.	TRBV10-3	TRBJ2-5	TGTGCCATCAGTGAGTCGATCACTTTCTGGCTTATTCTGTCTCCCGGGACAATTCAAGAGACCCAGTACTTC	CAISESITFWLILSPGTIQETQYF
TRBD1	.	TRBV7-3	TRBJ2-1	TGTGCCAGCAGCTATATACCGGGACAGGGGAACAATGAGCAGTTCTTC	CASSYIPGQGNNEQFF
TRBD1	once	TRBV14	TRBJ2-5	TGTGCCAGCAGCCAAGAAGAAAGGCGACAGGGAGAAGAAGAGACCCAGTACTTC	CASSQEERRQGEEETQYF
.	.	TRBV7-9	TRBJ1-1	TGTGCCAGCAGCTTAGCCCTGGCAGGCACATACACTGAAGCTTTCTTT	CASSLALAGTYTEAFF
TRBD2	.	TRBV7-2	TRBJ2-1	TGTGCCAGCAGCAACACCGGGACTAGCGGGGGATCTCTAATTAATGAGCAGTTCTTC	CASSNTGTSGGSLINEQFF
.	once	TRBV5-4	TRBJ2-7	TGTGCCAGCAGCCCCCCTGCGGGGGCGGTCTACGAGCAGTACTTC	CASSPPAGAVYEQYF
.	.	TRBV6-1	TRBJ1-5	TGTGCCAGCAGTGAGCGGAGCAATCAGCCCCAGCATTTT	CASSERSNQPQHF
.	.	TRBV6-5	TRBJ1-6	TGTGCCAGCAGTTTCCCCAATGGCGGTCTTAACTTT	CASSFPNGGLNF
TRBD1	few	TRBV19	TRBJ2-6	TGTGCCAGTAGCATACAACCGGGACAGGGCTACTCTGGGGCCAACGTCCTGACTTTC	CASSIQPGQGYSGANVLTF
TRBD1	.	TRBV6-1	TRBJ1-2	TGTGCCAGCAGTGAGGACAGGACTAACTATGGCTACACCTTC	CASSEDRTNYGYTF
.	few	TRBV7-9	TRBJ2-7	TGTGCCAGCAGCTTAGTCGGGGCCTACGAGCAGTACTTC	CASSLVGAYEQYF
.	.	TRBV27	TRBJ1-6	TGTGCCAGCAGTCTGGAGGGGTTCGGGCTTTCACCCCTCCACTTT	CASSLEGFGLSPLHF
.	.	TRBV4-2	TRBJ1-1	TGTGCCAGCAGCCTAGAAGGGGGAACTGAAGCTTTCTTT	CASSLEGGTEAFF
.	.	TRBV4-3	TRBJ2-7	TGCGCCAGCAGCCAAGGGTACGGGGGAAACTACGAGCAGTACTTC	CASSQGYGGNYEQYF
.	once	TRBV3-1/TRBV3-2	TRBJ2-7	TGTGCCAGCAGCCAGAATTCAGGGTCCTACGAGCAGTACTTC	CASSQNSGSYEQYF
.	.	TRBV6-5	TRBJ1-2	TGTGCCAGCAGTCCACGGGTCCGGGGCTACACCTTC	CASSPRVRGYTF
.	.	TRBV4-3	TRBJ2-7	TGCGCCAGCAGCCAAGTCAGGGGTGGCGAGCAGTACTTC	CASSQVRGGEQYF
.	.	TRBV14	TRBJ2-3	TGTGCCAGCAGCCCTGACTTGGTAGATACGCAGTATTTT	CASSPDLVDTQYF
TRBD1	.	TRBV30	TRBJ2-2	TGTGCCTGCAGGGGGCGAAGCACCGGGGAGCTGTTTTTT	CACRGRSTGELFF
.	.	TRBV5-4	TRBJ2-7	TGTGCCGGAACCTTCGGGAGAGGGTACGAGCAGTACTTC	CAGTFGRGYEQYF
.	.	TRBV7-2	TRBJ2-7	TGTGCCAGCAGCTTATTACAGGGAAGCTCCTACGAGCAGTACTTC	CASSLLQGSSYEQYF
.	few	TRBV7-3	TRBJ2-7	TGTGCCAGCAGCTCCTCCCCGGGACACACCTACGAGCAGTACTTC	CASSSSPGHTYEQYF
.	.	TRBV5-1	TRBJ2-1	TGCGCCAGCAGCCGGGATCTCATTAGCTCCTACAATGAGCAGTTCTTC	CASSRDLISSYNEQFF
TRBD1	.	TRBV7-9	TRBJ2-7	TGTGCCAGCAGCTACATAGACCTGACAGGGGTAGGCGAGCAGTACTTC	CASSYIDLTGVGEQYF
TRBD1	.	TRBV4-3	TRBJ1-6	TGCGCCAGCAGCCAAGATCCCCGCAGGGGGCAATCACCCCTCCACTTT	CASSQDPRRGQSPLHF
.	.	TRBV5-4	TRBJ1-1	TGTGCCAGCAGCTTGGCCGCAGGGATGAACACTGAAGCTTTCTTT	CASSLAAGMNTEAFF
TRBD1	.	TRBV13	TRBJ1-4	TGTGCCAGCAGCCAACAGGGGCGGGAAAAACTGTTTTTT	CASSQQGREKLFF